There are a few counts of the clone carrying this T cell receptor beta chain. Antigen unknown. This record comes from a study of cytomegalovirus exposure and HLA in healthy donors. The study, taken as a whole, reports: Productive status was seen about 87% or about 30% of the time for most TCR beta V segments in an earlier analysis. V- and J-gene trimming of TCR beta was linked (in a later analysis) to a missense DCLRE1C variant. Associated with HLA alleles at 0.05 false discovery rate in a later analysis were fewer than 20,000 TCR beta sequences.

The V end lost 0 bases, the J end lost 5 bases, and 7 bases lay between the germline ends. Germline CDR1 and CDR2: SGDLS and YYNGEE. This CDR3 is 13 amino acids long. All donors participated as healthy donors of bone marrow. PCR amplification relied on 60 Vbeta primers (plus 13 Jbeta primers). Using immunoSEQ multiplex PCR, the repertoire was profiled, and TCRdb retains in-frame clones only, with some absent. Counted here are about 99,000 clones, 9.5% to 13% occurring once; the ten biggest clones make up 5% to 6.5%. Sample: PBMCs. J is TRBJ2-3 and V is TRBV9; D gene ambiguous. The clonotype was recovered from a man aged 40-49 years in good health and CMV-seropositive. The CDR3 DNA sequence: TGTGCCAGCAGCGTAGTGGGCCAAGATACGCAGTATTTT. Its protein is CASSVVGQDTQYF.